This TCR beta chain came from a study of patients and donors after allogeneic stem cell transplantation. TCRdb processed the RT-PCR reads anew with MiXCR; each CDR3 protein has one entry. Here the sample spans more than 850,000 distinct CDR3 sequences, about 20% being singletons. This clonotype was seen only a few times. V was shortened by 2 bases and J by 8 bases, with 15 bases between the two germline ends. The CDR3 is made up of 14 amino acids. Germline V CDR1 and CDR2: SGHAT, FQNNGV. The receptor's source is a human donor who was either an allogeneic HSCT recipient or a stem cell or donor lymphocyte infusion donor (not recorded which). It is not recorded whose cells these are; they may come from a transplant donor. Material: blood, either unsorted or a sorted T cell fraction (not recorded which). The chain uses TRBV11-2 and TRBJ1-2, with D maybe TRBD1 (5 bases). The CDR3 sequence is CASSLIQGGEGYTF. CDR3 bases: TGTGCCAGCAGCTTAATTCAGGGAGGAGAAGGCTACACCTTC.